The 30 T cell receptor beta chains presented below share a single source sample, sequenced in a study of blood T cell repertoires in COVID-19. Measured with immunoSEQ multiplex PCR; TCRdb has only the in-frame clones, and not every one. The sample yields 65,000 to 75,000 clones, around 90% seen once. The material sequenced was peripheral blood. These TCRs come from a human donor with active COVID-19. The donor label of this sample is uncertain.

The J gene is TRBJ1-2, the V gene TRBV5-5, with 11 bases lining up with TRBD1. J was trimmed by 1 base and V by 6 bases; bases with no gene match: 8. Germline V gene lookup returns CDR1 SGHKS and CDR2 YYEKEE (reference sequence). The CDR3 contains 16 residues. CDR3 loop: CASTRTGGDFNYGYTF. The CDR3 DNA sequence: TGTGCCAGCACAAGGACAGGGGGCGACTTTAACTATGGCTACACCTTC.

V is TRBV18 and J is TRBJ2-1; 10 nucleotides align to TRBD2. The germline V gene has CDR1 KGHSH and CDR2 LQKENI. This CDR3 contains 15 residues. Losses at the gene ends were 0 bases for V and 7 bases for J; bases not matched to a gene: 3. CDR3 protein: CASSPPGLAPNEQFF. The CDR3 DNA reads as TGTGCCAGCTCACCACCGGGACTAGCGCCGAATGAGCAGTTCTTC.

The genes are TRBV5-4 and TRBJ1-2, with D unresolved. V was shortened by 4 bases and J by 1 base, with 5 bases between the two germline ends. The germline V gene encodes CDR1 SGHNT and CDR2 YYREEE (reference sequence). The CDR3 is 12 residues long. For the CDR3, the DNA is TGTGCCAGCAGCCCAGTTAACTATGGCTACACCTTC. Protein product: CASSPVNYGYTF.

To note about this clone: One junction end disagrees with the germline gene, perhaps due to a read error. The genes are TRBV9 and TRBJ2-2, with D unclear. The CDR3 runs to 13 residues. Per germline, CDR1 SGDLS and CDR2 YYNGEE. CDR3 residues: CASSVQNAGELFF. CDR3 sequence (DNA): TGTGCCAGCAGCGTACAGAACGCCGGGGAGCTGTTTTTT.

The CDR3 DNA follows: TGTGCCAGCAGCCCCGGGACTGTCTACAATGAGCAGTTCTTC. Its translation: CASSPGTVYNEQFF. V is TRBV5-6 and J is TRBJ2-1; D is possibly TRBD2 (6 bases). Germline V gene lookup returns CDR1 SGHDT and CDR2 YYEEEE. The CDR3 spans 14 residues. V lost 4 bases to trimming and J lost 3 bases, with 11 bases between them.

The V and J genes are TRBV28 and TRBJ1-6; 8 nucleotides match TRBD1. Trimming at V came to 5 bases and at J to 2 bases, leaving 2 bases not matched to a gene. Germline V CDR1 and CDR2: MDHEN, SYDVKM. The CDR3 length is 15 residues. The CDR3 bases are TGTGCCAGCAGTGACAGGGGCGCCTATAATTCACCCCTCCACTTT. Translation gives CASSDRGAYNSPLHF.

The V call is TRBV7-2, the J call TRBJ2-2; 8 bases line up with TRBD1. This CDR3 is built from 17 residues. Germline assignment: CDR1 SGHTA and CDR2 FQGNSA. V gave up 5 bases and J gave up 6 bases; unmatched junction bases: 14. In DNA, the CDR3 is TGTGCCAGCAGCGCCAGCCTGGACAGGGCCAGGGCCGGGGAGCTGTTTTTT. It specifies CASSASLDRARAGELFF.

The gene calls are TRBV5-1 and TRBJ2-5, with D tentatively TRBD2 (6 bases). Trimming took off 4 bases at V and 2 bases at J, with 15 bases between the two ends. Germline V gives CDR1 SGHRS, CDR2 YFSETQ. There are 15 residues in the CDR3. The CDR3 sequence: CASSPDRGSQETQYF. The CDR3, as DNA: TGCGCCAGCAGCCCCGACCGGGGGAGTCAAGAGACCCAGTACTTC.

The J gene is TRBJ2-6, the V gene TRBV7-9; 7 nucleotides agree with TRBD1. Germline CDR1 is SEHNR and CDR2 is FQNEAQ (reference sequence). CDR3 length equals 18 residues. Trimming cost V 5 bases and J 2 bases; bases outside gene matches: 12. The CDR3 loop is CASSPGQPRVPGANVLTF. The CDR3 bases are TGTGCCAGCAGCCCGGGACAGCCGAGAGTACCTGGGGCCAACGTCCTGACTTTC.

The chain carries TRBV18 and TRBJ1-4; no clear D. This CDR3 is built from 16 residues. The germline gives CDR1 KGHSH, CDR2 LQKENI. The V end was cut by 3 bases, the J end by 5 bases, with 16 bases between. CDR3 bases: TGTGCCAGCTCACCGGGTTTAGCTGCAAACAATGAAAAACTGTTTTTT. This translates into CASSPGLAANNEKLFF.

The chain recombines TRBV6-6 with TRBJ1-4; D ambiguous. This CDR3 is 13 amino acids long. The germline V gene encodes CDR1 MNHNY and CDR2 SVGAGI (reference sequence). V lost 3 bases to trimming and J lost 8 bases, with 10 bases between them. The CDR3 region has the DNA TGTGCCAGCAGTTATGGGGAGAGGGAAAAACTGTTTTTT. Its translation is CASSYGEREKLFF.

With respect to this clone: Other DNA sequences of this sample code for an identical CDR3. The chain joins TRBV3-1 (or the pseudogene TRBV3-2) to TRBJ1-1, with unresolved D. The V end lost 1 base, the J end lost 4 bases, and 4 bases lay between the germline ends. CDR3 length: 12 amino acids. Per germline, CDR1 LGHDT and CDR2 YNNKEL (reference sequence). DNA for the CDR3: TGTGCCAGCAGCCAAGCGGGCACTGAAGCTTTCTTT. Translating gives CASSQAGTEAFF.

The genes are TRBV29-1 and TRBJ2-7; 8 bases are a match to TRBD1. Germline CDR1 and CDR2: SQVTM and ANQGSEA. The trim removed 4 bases at V and 4 bases at J, leaving 3 bases unmatched. This CDR3 has 12 amino acids. This CDR3 is CSVVRTGYEQYF. CDR3 DNA sequence: TGCAGCGTTGTCCGGACAGGGTACGAGCAGTACTTC.

This clone was seen a single time. The chain couples TRBV24-1 to TRBJ2-7, with 8 bases that match TRBD2. The V segment lost 7 bases and the J segment 3 bases; nucleotides outside the gene matches: 10. Germline V lookup: CDR1 KGHDR, CDR2 SFDVKD. The CDR3 sequence is 15 residues long. The CDR3 bases are TGTGCCACCAGGGAAAGCGGGGGCGACTACTACGAGCAGTACTTC. The encoded protein is CATRESGGDYYEQYF.

The chain employs TRBV13 and TRBJ1-1; D is unclear. CDR1 PRHDT and CDR2 FYEKMQ come from the germline V gene (reference sequence). Between the trimmed V and J ends, which lost 5 bases and 0 bases, there was a span of 13 bases. CDR3 length: 15 residues. CDR3: CASSTRRSMNTEAFF. The CDR3 DNA sequence: TGTGCCAGCAGCACCCGACGGAGTATGAACACTGAAGCTTTCTTT.

The rearrangement joins TRBV4-2 to TRBJ1-1; 7 nucleotides align to TRBD1. V lost 5 bases, J lost 5 bases, and 11 bases stayed unmatched. The germline gives CDR1 LGHNA, CDR2 YNFKEQ. The CDR3 is made up of 15 amino acids. The CDR3 region is CASSTRQGLGTEAFF. CDR3 DNA: TGTGCCAGCAGCACCCGACAGGGATTGGGGACTGAAGCTTTCTTT.

The J gene is TRBJ2-5, the V gene TRBV7-9; TRBD2 matches 7 bases. CDR3 length: 14 amino acids. With V trimmed by 4 bases and J by 4 bases, 6 bases remained unmatched. Germline CDR1 SEHNR, CDR2 FQNEAQ (reference sequence). CDR3 sequence (DNA): TGTGCCAGCAGCTCCGGCGCGGGAGTAGAGACCCAGTACTTC. This codes for CASSSGAGVETQYF.

The chain employs TRBV7-2 and TRBJ2-1, with 10 bases aligning to TRBD2. Germline CDR1 is SGHTA and CDR2 is FQGNSA. With 1 base clipped from V and 8 bases from J, the junction kept 11 bases outside the gene matches. This CDR3 spans 17 amino acids. CDR3 residues: CASSLEGSGRARDEQFF. The CDR3 DNA is TGTGCCAGCAGCTTAGAGGGGAGCGGGAGGGCCAGGGATGAGCAGTTCTTC.

The rearrangement joins TRBV28 to TRBJ1-2, with 12 positions matching TRBD1. This CDR3 spans 15 amino acids. CDR1 and CDR2 (germline): MDHEN, SYDVKM. The junction had 8 bases not matched to a gene; V was cut back by 5 bases and J by 7 bases. The CDR3 is CASSQGDRGRVGYTF. The CDR3, as DNA: TGTGCCAGCAGTCAAGGGGACAGGGGGCGGGTTGGCTACACCTTC.

The chain carries TRBV18 and TRBJ2-7; TRBD1 agrees at 7 bases. The CDR3 spans 13 residues. Trimming cost V 3 bases and J 5 bases; bases outside gene matches: 4. Germline CDR1 and CDR2: KGHSH and LQKENI. The CDR3 reads CASSPFDRDEQYF. The CDR3 DNA is TGTGCCAGCTCACCTTTCGACAGGGACGAGCAGTACTTC.

This clone appeared once. The J gene is TRBJ1-4, the V gene TRBV6-5; possible D gene TRBD1, 6 bases. Trimming pared 6 bases from V and 3 bases from J, leaving 14 bases between. This CDR3 is 15 amino acids long. CDR1 MNHEY and CDR2 SVGAGI come from the germline V gene. CDR3 coding DNA: TGTGCCAGCAGCCCCATGACAGGATCTAATGAAAAACTGTTTTTT. Residues: CASSPMTGSNEKLFF.

This clone was recorded only once. The CDR3 spells CAISTRGQETQYF. The CDR3 DNA reads as TGTGCCATCAGTACGCGGGGGCAGGAGACCCAGTACTTC. V gene TRBV10-3 combines with J gene TRBJ2-5; a weak D match, TRBD2 (7 bases). V was trimmed by 5 bases and J by 5 bases, leaving 12 bases between them. The CDR3 extends over 13 amino acids. Germline V gene lookup returns CDR1 ENHRY and CDR2 SYGVKD.

Written as DNA, the CDR3 is TGTGCCAGCAGCTTAGAGGCGGAACGGGGGGAGACCCAGTACTTC. Translated: CASSLEAERGETQYF. The chain carries TRBV7-9 and TRBJ2-5; tentative D call: TRBD2 (6 bases). V lost 1 base to trimming and J lost 5 bases, with 14 bases between them. CDR3 length equals 15 residues. The germline V gene encodes CDR1 SEHNR and CDR2 FQNEAQ (reference sequence).

The chain is built from TRBV10-3 and TRBJ2-5; D perhaps matches TRBD1 (5 bases). Germline loops: CDR1 ENHRY, CDR2 SYGVKD. V lost 5 bases, J lost 1 base, and 8 bases lay in between. The CDR3 runs 13 residues. For the CDR3, the DNA is TGTGCCATCAGTAAGACAGTCCAAGAGACCCAGTACTTC. Translation: CAISKTVQETQYF.

The chain couples TRBV28 to TRBJ2-7; D unclear. There are 16 residues in the CDR3. The germline V gene encodes CDR1 MDHEN and CDR2 SYDVKM. Trimming pared 4 bases from V and 2 bases from J, leaving 18 bases between. The CDR3 is CASSSPAGGAPYEQYF. The CDR3 DNA reads TGTGCCAGCAGTTCCCCCGCTGGCGGAGCTCCCTACGAGCAGTACTTC. Complete variable domain (other parts from reference TRBV28 and TRBJ2-7): DVKVTQSSRYLVKRTGEKVFLECVQDMDHENMFWYRQDPGLGLRLIYFSYDVKMKEKGDIPEGYSVSREKKERFSLILESASTNQTSMYLCASSSPAGGAPYEQYFGPGTRLTVT.

J is TRBJ2-5 and V is TRBV14; D is perhaps TRBD2 (6 bases). Germline CDR1 is SGHDN and CDR2 is FVKESK. V was pared by 5 bases and J by 5 bases, with 24 bases between. The CDR3 contains 17 residues. The CDR3 here is CASSKGLLSLAGETQYF. As DNA, the CDR3 is TGTGCCAGCAGCAAGGGACTTCTCTCCTTGGCCGGGGAGACCCAGTACTTC.

The rearrangement links TRBV12-5 to TRBJ2-1, with TRBD2 matching over 11 bases. Germline assignment: CDR1 LGHNT and CDR2 FRNRAP. Trimming took 6 bases from V and 7 from J; bases not matched to a gene: 17. This CDR3 spans 18 amino acids. In DNA, the CDR3 is TGTGCTAGTGGCAGTCCCGGGACTAGCGGAACTCCTATTAATGAGCAGTTCTTC. Its translation: CASGSPGTSGTPINEQFF.

The DNA for the CDR3 is TGTGCCAGCTCACCAGCCGGGACAGGGGGGTATGCTAACTATGGCTACACCTTC. Its protein product is CASSPAGTGGYANYGYTF. The chain has TRBV18 and TRBJ1-2; 11 nucleotides align to TRBD1. The length of the CDR3 is 18 residues. CDR1 and CDR2 from the germline V gene are KGHSH and LQKENI. With V trimmed by 2 bases and J by 0 bases, 8 bases remained unmatched.

The chain combines TRBV5-1 with TRBJ2-3; a possible D gene is TRBD2 (6 bases). The CDR3 contains 17 residues. CDR1 SGHRS and CDR2 YFSETQ come from the germline V gene. The V end was cut by 0 bases, the J end by 0 bases, with 14 bases between. DNA for the CDR3: TGCGCCAGCAGCTTGGCCAGGCGGGACGTCAGCACAGATACGCAGTATTTT. Translation gives CASSLARRDVSTDTQYF.

This chain uses TRBV6-2 or TRBV6-3 with TRBJ1-2, with D unresolved. From germline, CDR1 is MNHEY and CDR2 SVGEGT. V lost 4 bases, J lost 4 bases, and 13 bases lay in between. The CDR3 sequence is 14 residues long. CDR3 nucleotides: TGTGCCAGCAGTTTCCCCTGGCAATCCTATGGCTACACCTTC. Its translation is CASSFPWQSYGYTF.